One and the same sample provided the 21 T cell receptor beta chains below, sequenced in a study. The method was immunoSEQ multiplex PCR; TCRdb's version includes in-frame clones alone and lacks a portion of them. The data show about 68,000 clones, roughly 93% seen once. The material sequenced was PBMCs. The receptors were sampled from a man aged 40-50 years with rheumatoid arthritis.

This chain links TRBV7-3 with TRBJ1-1, with 8 bases that match TRBD1. The CDR3 sequence is 14 residues long. The germline gives CDR1 SGHTA, CDR2 FQGTGA. V lost 3 bases to trimming and J lost 6 bases; unmatched junction nucleotides: 6. CDR3 bases: TGTGCCAGCAGCTTCGGACAGGGTATCTCTGAAGCTTTCTTT. This gives the protein CASSFGQGISEAFF.

The chain employs TRBV5-6 and TRBJ1-2, with TRBD1 as a possible D gene (6 bases). V was cut by 5 bases and J by 2 bases, with 16 bases left in between. From germline, CDR1 is SGHDT and CDR2 YYEEEE. There are 15 residues in the CDR3. CDR3 loop: CASRRIQGLNYGYTF. The CDR3, as DNA: TGTGCCAGCAGACGCATACAGGGACTGAACTATGGCTACACCTTC. The full variable domain, completed using reference TRBV5-6 and TRBJ1-2, is DAGVTQSPTHLIKTRGQQVTLRCSPKSGHDTVSWYQQALGQGPQFIFQYYEEEERQRGNFPDRFSGHQFPNYSSELNVNALLLGDSALYLCASRRIQGLNYGYTFGSGTRLTVV.

This clone was detected once. The chain joins TRBV28 to TRBJ2-1, with TRBD2 matching 7 bases. CDR3 length equals 14 residues. The junction had 8 bases not matched to a gene; V was cut back by 8 bases and J by 4 bases. The germline gives CDR1 MDHEN, CDR2 SYDVKM. The CDR3 coding sequence is TGTGCCAGCCGGGGCCCGGGAGGTTACAATGAGCAGTTCTTC. Protein product: CASRGPGGYNEQFF.

This sequence joins TRBV4-3 and TRBJ2-2; D unclear. The CDR3 totals 14 residues. In germline, CDR1 is LGHNA, CDR2 YSLEER. Trimming shortened V by 3 bases and J by 4 bases, and 9 bases separated the two germline ends. The CDR3 protein is CASSQTPLTGELFF. The CDR3 region has the DNA TGCGCCAGCAGCCAGACACCACTCACCGGGGAGCTGTTTTTT.

This chain uses TRBV5-1 with TRBJ2-3; 11 bases match TRBD1. Germline assignment: CDR1 SGHRS and CDR2 YFSETQ. The CDR3 spans 14 residues. V gave up 2 bases and J gave up 6 bases; unmatched junction bases: 2. Written as DNA, the CDR3 is TGCGCCAGCAGCTTTGGACAGGGGGCTGATACGCAGTATTTT. Protein sequence: CASSFGQGADTQYF.

The chain has TRBV12-3 or TRBV12-4 and TRBJ2-7; no clear D gene. The CDR3 is 12 residues long. The V end was cut by 5 bases, the J end by 2 bases, with 7 bases between. The CDR3 sequence: CASSPATYEQYF. CDR3 nucleotides: TGTGCCAGCAGTCCGGCGACCTACGAGCAGTACTTC.

This clone has just one count. V is TRBV6-5 and J is TRBJ1-5; maybe TRBD1 (5 bases). Germline CDR1 and CDR2: MNHEY and SVGAGI. There are 15 residues in the CDR3. The ends were cut back, 0 bases at V and 2 bases at J, with 8 bases in the middle. The CDR3 here is CASSYSGQGNQPQHF. CDR3 bases: TGTGCCAGCAGTTACTCGGGGCAGGGCAATCAGCCCCAGCATTTT.

This chain joins TRBV5-8 and TRBJ1-6, with no clear D. Germline CDR1 reads SGHTS; CDR2 reads YDEGEE. V was trimmed by 2 bases and J by 6 bases, leaving 9 bases between them. This CDR3 contains 14 residues. The DNA for the CDR3 is TGTGCCAGCAGCTTAGCGGACCCTAATTCACCCCTCCACTTT. The encoded protein is CASSLADPNSPLHF.

The rearrangement joins TRBV27 to TRBJ1-2; 9 bases agree with TRBD1. V trimming: 2 bases; J trimming: 4 bases; junction bases outside the gene matches: 8. Per the germline V gene, CDR1 is MNHEY and CDR2 is SMNVEV (reference sequence). CDR3 length: 16 residues. CDR3 sequence reads: CASSLVVTGGIYGYTF. Written as DNA, the CDR3 is TGTGCCAGCAGTTTAGTGGTGACAGGGGGTATCTATGGCTACACCTTC.

The genes are TRBV19 and TRBJ2-1; D may correspond to TRBD1 or TRBD2 (5 bases each). The CDR3 consists of 14 residues. V was shortened by 6 bases and J by 0 bases, with 9 bases between the two germline ends. The V gene's germline CDR1 is LNHDA and CDR2 SQIVND (reference sequence). DNA for the CDR3: TGTGCCAGTAGCCTCGGGACCTCCTACAATGAGCAGTTCTTC. Encoded protein: CASSLGTSYNEQFF.

The V and J genes are TRBV3-1 (or the pseudogene TRBV3-2) and TRBJ2-3; D is undetermined. The CDR3 extends over 12 amino acids. Germline V gene lookup returns CDR1 LGHDT and CDR2 YNNKEL (reference sequence). Trimming shortened V by 1 base and J by 14 bases, and 13 bases separated the two germline ends. CDR3 amino acids: CASSQGLVAWYF. The CDR3 coding sequence is TGTGCCAGCAGCCAAGGGCTCGTAGCTTGGTATTTT.

The gene calls are TRBV10-3 and TRBJ2-7; 10 bases align to TRBD1. This CDR3 contains 13 residues. Germline CDR1 reads ENHRY; CDR2 reads SYGVKD. V was pared by 7 bases and J by 5 bases, with 5 bases of the junction left unmatched. DNA of the CDR3: TGTGCCATCACGGGACAGGGGCTTCACGAGCAGTACTTC. Its protein product is CAITGQGLHEQYF.

The chain carries TRBV7-3 and TRBJ2-7, with 11 bases that match TRBD1. V was clipped by 5 bases and J by 3 bases; unmatched bases: 3. The V gene's germline CDR1 is SGHTA and CDR2 FQGTGA. CDR3 length equals 14 residues. The CDR3: CASSRTGGDYEQYF. CDR3 in DNA: TGTGCCAGCAGCCGGACAGGGGGCGACTACGAGCAGTACTTC.

The J gene is TRBJ1-6, the V gene TRBV19; the match to TRBD1 covers 10 bases. The germline CDR1 and CDR2 sequences are LNHDA and SQIVND (reference sequence). J was trimmed by 1 base and V by 7 bases; bases with no gene match: 4. This CDR3 has 16 amino acids. The CDR3, as DNA: TGTGCCAGTAAGGAGGACAGGGGGTCCTATAATTCACCCCTCCACTTT. Translating it yields CASKEDRGSYNSPLHF.

The chain carries TRBV30 and TRBJ1-1, with D tentatively TRBD1 (5 bases). V was trimmed by 1 base and J by 1 base, leaving 13 bases between them. CDR1 and CDR2 (germline): GTSNPN, SVGIG (reference sequence). The CDR3 runs 15 residues. Here the CDR3 DNA reads TGTGCCTGGAGTGCAACGCAGGGCAGGAACACTGAAGCTTTCTTT. Its translation: CAWSATQGRNTEAFF.

The CDR3 coding sequence is TGTGCCAGCAGCCCAGGCGGGACTAGTGTCCACAATGAGCAGTTCTTC. Translated, it gives CASSPGGTSVHNEQFF. The rearrangement uses TRBV9 and TRBJ2-1; 8 bases are shared with TRBD2. This CDR3 has 16 amino acids. From germline, CDR1 is SGDLS and CDR2 YYNGEE. The ends lost 4 bases at V and 5 bases at J; junction bases unmatched: 11. The whole variable domain, remainder taken from reference TRBV9 and TRBJ2-1, is DSGVTQTPKHLITATGQRVTLRCSPRSGDLSVYWYQQSLDQGLQFLIQYYNGEERAKGNILERFSAQQFPDLHSELNLSSLELGDSALYFCASSPGGTSVHNEQFFGPGTRLTVL.

The rearrangement links TRBV25-1 to TRBJ1-2; TRBD1 might be the D (5 bases). V was shortened by 6 bases and J by 4 bases, with 9 bases between the two germline ends. Germline CDR1 MGHDK, CDR2 SYGVNS. The CDR3 contains 12 residues. The CDR3 nucleotides are TGTGCCAGCAGCCGGGGGATCTATGGCTACACCTTC. Its translation is CASSRGIYGYTF.

This clone was picked up one time. The chain joins TRBV4-1 to TRBJ2-2; D possibly corresponds to TRBD2 (6 bases). CDR3 size: 15 residues. V gave up 0 bases and J gave up 3 bases, with 8 bases separating them. Germline values: CDR1 MGHRA, CDR2 YSYEKL. CDR3: CASSQDGGYTGELFF. CDR3 sequence (DNA): TGCGCCAGCAGCCAAGACGGAGGGTACACCGGGGAGCTGTTTTTT.

The V gene is TRBV27, the J gene TRBJ2-6, with TRBD1 matching over 7 bases. Germline CDR1 and CDR2: MNHEY and SMNVEV (reference sequence). Trimming at V came to 5 bases and at J to 1 base, leaving 5 bases not matched to a gene. The CDR3 is 16 amino acids. The CDR3 reads CASSPRQGSGANVLTF. In DNA form, the CDR3 reads TGTGCCAGCAGTCCAAGACAGGGTTCTGGGGCCAACGTCCTGACTTTC.

The gene calls are TRBV19 and TRBJ1-2, with 7 bases identical to TRBD1. After removal of 5 bases from V and 0 bases from J, the junction contained 15 bases not matched to a gene. Germline CDR1 is LNHDA and CDR2 is SQIVND (reference sequence). CDR3 length equals 18 residues. Here the CDR3 reads CASSPLLPGQASNYGYTF. CDR3 coding DNA: TGTGCCAGTAGTCCCTTACTCCCTGGACAGGCTTCTAACTATGGCTACACCTTC.

The rearrangement uses TRBV5-8 and TRBJ2-7; TRBD2 is a possible D gene (6 bases). V was shortened by 0 bases and J by 5 bases, with 12 bases between the two germline ends. The CDR3 has 14 amino acids. Germline CDR1 SGHTS, CDR2 YDEGEE. The CDR3 loop reads CASSLAGAGHEQYF. The CDR3 DNA reads TGTGCCAGCAGCTTGGCGGGAGCGGGCCACGAGCAGTACTTC.